This entry is about one TCR beta chain. In the study's own analysis: Reference gene primer amplification gave nucleated cell count estimates. Clones were sequenced by immunoSEQ multiplex PCR, and TCRdb holds only the in-frame ones, with some missing. V and J calls and clone size follow that table, whereas D and trimming were derived from the DNA. The sample holds around 78,000 clones, under 85% seen once. The sample is drawn from a study of blood T cell repertoires in COVID-19. Across the whole study: Collection of acute and convalescent COVID-19 samples took place in the United States, Italy and Spain.

This CDR3 contains 14 residues. Trimming removed 3 bases from V and 3 bases from J, with 10 bases in between. Germline CDR1 reads LNHDA; CDR2 reads SQIVND (reference sequence). The sample comprised peripheral blood. This sequence originates from a human donor in a cohort sampled during active COVID-19. The V gene is TRBV19, the J gene TRBJ2-3, with D maybe TRBD2 (6 bases). Written as DNA, the CDR3 is TGTGCCAGTAGTATTCGCCGGGGGACAGATACGCAGTATTTT. Its protein product is CASSIRRGTDTQYF.